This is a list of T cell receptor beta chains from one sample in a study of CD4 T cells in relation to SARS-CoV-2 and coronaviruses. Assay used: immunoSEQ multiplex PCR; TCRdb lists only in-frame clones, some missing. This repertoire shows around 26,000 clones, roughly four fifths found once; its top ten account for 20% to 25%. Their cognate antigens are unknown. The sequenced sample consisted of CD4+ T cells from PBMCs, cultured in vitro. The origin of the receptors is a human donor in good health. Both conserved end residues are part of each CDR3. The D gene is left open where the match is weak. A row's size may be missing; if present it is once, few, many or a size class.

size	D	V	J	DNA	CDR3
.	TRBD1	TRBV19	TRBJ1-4	TGTGCCAGTACCACCCGGACAGGCTCTAATGAAAAACTGTTTTTT	CASTTRTGSNEKLFF
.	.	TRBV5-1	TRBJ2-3	TGCGCCAGCGGCTCAGGTGTGGGGGGCCCTAGCACAGATACGCAGTATTTT	CASGSGVGGPSTDTQYF
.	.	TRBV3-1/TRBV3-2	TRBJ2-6	TGTGCCAGCAGCCCCAGGCGAGGGACTGGGGCCAACGTCCTGACTTTC	CASSPRRGTGANVLTF
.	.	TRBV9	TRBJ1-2	TGTGCCAGCAGCCCCCGGGGGGGTAGGTACTATGGCTACACCTTC	CASSPRGGRYYGYTF
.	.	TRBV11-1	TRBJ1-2	TGTGCCAGCAGCTCAATCCGGGACACCAGCTATGGCTACACCTTC	CASSSIRDTSYGYTF
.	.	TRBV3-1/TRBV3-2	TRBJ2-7	TGTGCCAGCAGCCAAGAATTGTACGAGCAGTACTTC	CASSQELYEQYF
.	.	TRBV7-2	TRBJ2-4	TGTGCCAGCAGCCCTCGCTTCGCCAAAAACATTCAGTACTTC	CASSPRFAKNIQYF
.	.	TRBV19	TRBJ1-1	TGTGCCAGTAGCCTCACTTCAATAGGGGTGAACACTGAAGCTTTCTTT	CASSLTSIGVNTEAFF
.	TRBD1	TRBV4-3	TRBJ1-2	TGCGCCAGCAGCCAACGGACAGGTTCTAACTATGGCTACACCTTC	CASSQRTGSNYGYTF
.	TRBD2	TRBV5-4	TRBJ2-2	TGTGCCAGCAGCTTGGGACTAGCGGGGGGCGCGAACACCGGGGAGCTGTTTTTT	CASSLGLAGGANTGELFF
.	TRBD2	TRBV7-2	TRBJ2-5	TGTGCCAGCAGCTTAGGGTTGTTGGCGGGGGAAGAGACCCAGTACTTC	CASSLGLLAGEETQYF
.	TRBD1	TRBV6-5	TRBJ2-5	TGTGCCAGCAGTCCTGGACAGGGTCAAGAGACCCAGTACTTC	CASSPGQGQETQYF
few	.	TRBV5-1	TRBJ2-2	TGCGCCAGCAGCCCGTCTGGGGGAGGAACCGGGGAGCTGTTTTTT	CASSPSGGGTGELFF
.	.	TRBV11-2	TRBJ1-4	TGTGCCAGCAGCCCGCGGGGGGGTTCAGGCCTTAATGAAAAACTGTTTTTT	CASSPRGGSGLNEKLFF
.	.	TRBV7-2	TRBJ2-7	TGTGCCAGCAGCCAGGCCTTAGAGACAGGGCAGTACTTC	CASSQALETGQYF
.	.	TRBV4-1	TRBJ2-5	TGCGCCAGCAGCCAGTCGGGGCGGGAGACCCAGTACTTC	CASSQSGRETQYF
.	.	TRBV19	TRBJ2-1	TGTGCCAGTAGTAAAGGTTGGGGAAACCACAATGAGCAGTTCTTC	CASSKGWGNHNEQFF
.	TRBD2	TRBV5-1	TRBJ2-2	TGCGCCAGCAGCTTGGCCGGGGCAGTACCTCGGGCTAGCGGGATGAACACCGGGGAGCTGTTTTTT	CASSLAGAVPRASGMNTGELFF
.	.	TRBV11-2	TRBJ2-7	TGTGCCAGCAGCTTTCAACAGGGAACCAACGAGCAGTACTTC	CASSFQQGTNEQYF
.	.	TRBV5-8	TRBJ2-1	TGTGCCAGCATTCGGATGTATGAGCAGTTCTTC	CASIRMYEQFF
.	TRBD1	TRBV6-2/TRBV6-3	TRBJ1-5	TGTGCCAGCAGTTTATTTGCCGGGACAGGGGATCAGCCCCAGCATTTT	CASSLFAGTGDQPQHF
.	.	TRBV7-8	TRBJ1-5	TGTGCCAGCAGCTTAAAGAGGACGGAAAATCAGCCCCAGCATTTT	CASSLKRTENQPQHF
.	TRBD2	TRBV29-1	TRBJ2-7	TGCAGCGTTGTCGGACTAGCGGGGAACCTCCCCGAGCAGTACTTC	CSVVGLAGNLPEQYF
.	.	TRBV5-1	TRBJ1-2	TGCGCCAGCAGCACGGAACAGGTCCACTATGGCTACACCTTC	CASSTEQVHYGYTF
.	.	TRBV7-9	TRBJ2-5	TGTGCCAGCAGCCCCAGCGTACAAGAGACCCAGTACTTC	CASSPSVQETQYF
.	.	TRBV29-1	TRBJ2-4	TGCAGCGGTAGGGGGGGGAATGTTGGAAACATTCAGTACTTC	CSGRGGNVGNIQYF
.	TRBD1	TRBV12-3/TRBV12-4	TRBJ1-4	TGTGCCAGCAGTTCCGGGACAGATGAAAAACTGTTTTTT	CASSSGTDEKLFF
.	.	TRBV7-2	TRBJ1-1	TGTGCCAGCAGTTTACAATTGAACACTGAAGCTTTCTTT	CASSLQLNTEAFF
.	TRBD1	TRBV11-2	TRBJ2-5	TGTGCCAGCAGCCTAAACCCGGACAGGGTTTGGGAGACCCAGTACTTC	CASSLNPDRVWETQYF
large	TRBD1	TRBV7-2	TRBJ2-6	TGTGCCAGCAGCTTCGGCAGGGGGCTTTCTGGGGCCAACGTCCTGACTTTC	CASSFGRGLSGANVLTF
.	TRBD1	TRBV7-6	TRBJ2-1	TGTGCCAGCAGCCCACCTCCCGACAGGGTGAACAATGAGCAGTTCTTC	CASSPPPDRVNNEQFF
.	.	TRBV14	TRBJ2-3	TGTGCCAGCAGCCAAGATTTGCTAGATGGAGATACGCAGTATTTT	CASSQDLLDGDTQYF